These T cell receptor beta chains were read from a single sample in a study of T cells in Graves' hyperthyroidism and ophthalmopathy. TCRdb independently ran MiXCR on the multiplex PCR reads; one entry per CDR3 protein. The table shows about 420,000 distinct CDR3 sequences, with approximately 14% occurring only once. The sequenced material came from blood. All receptors derive from a woman younger than 35 with Graves' hyperthyroidism. Both conserved end residues are part of each CDR3. Each record gives: clone size, V gene, D gene, J gene, CDR3 DNA, CDR3 protein. The D gene is left open where the match is weak. Not all rows give a size; the values are once, few, many and, for expanded clones, a class.

many,TRBV28,TRBD1,TRBJ2-2,TGTGCCAGCAGACCGGGACAGGGCTCCAGGGACGCGAACACCGGGGAGCTGTTTTTT,CASRPGQGSRDANTGELFF
many,TRBV28,.,TRBJ2-7,TGTGCCAGCAGTTTCGGGGACACCGACGAGCAGTACTTC,CASSFGDTDEQYF
.,TRBV11-3,.,TRBJ2-2,TGTGCCAGCAGCTTAGATGTAGCACTAGCATCCGGGGAGCTGTTTTTT,CASSLDVALASGELFF
once,TRBV19,TRBD1,TRBJ2-7,TGTGCCAGTAGAGAACAGGGGGCTTCTGACGAGCAGTACTTC,CASREQGASDEQYF
many,TRBV5-1,TRBD2,TRBJ2-7,TGCGCCAGCAGGACCGGGACTAGCGGGTACGAGCAGTACTTC,CASRTGTSGYEQYF
few,TRBV3-1,.,TRBJ2-5,TGTGCCAGCAGCCAAGAGACTACACTCCAGTACTTC,CASSQETTLQYF
.,TRBV7-2,.,TRBJ1-1,TGTGCCAGCAGCCATCCCCGGTCAGCTAACACTGAAGCTTTCTTT,CASSHPRSANTEAFF
.,TRBV18,.,TRBJ1-5,TGTGCCAGCTCACCTATCTCCAATAACAATCAGCCCCAGCATTTT,CASSPISNNNQPQHF
many,TRBV27,TRBD2,TRBJ2-1,TGTGCCAGCCGTCGGACTAGCGCCTACAATGAGCAGTTCTTC,CASRRTSAYNEQFF
.,TRBV12-3/TRBV12-4,.,TRBJ1-6,TGTGCCAGCAGTTTACTACAGGTGGATAATTCACCCCTCCACTTT,CASSLLQVDNSPLHF
many,TRBV6-1,.,TRBJ2-7,TGTGCCAGCAGTCCCGAGACTCAACACTACGAGCAGTACTTC,CASSPETQHYEQYF
many,TRBV14,TRBD2,TRBJ2-3,TGTGCCAGCAGCCAAGCCTCGGGACTAGCGGGCCTCACAGATACGCAGTATTTT,CASSQASGLAGLTDTQYF
many,TRBV11-2,.,TRBJ2-3,TGTGCCAGCAGCTTAGATCTTGCGGGAAGCACAGATACGCAGTATTTT,CASSLDLAGSTDTQYF
few,TRBV3-1,.,TRBJ2-5,TGTGCCAGCAGCCAAGATTTGGGAATAGAGGTCCAAGAGACCCAGTACTTC,CASSQDLGIEVQETQYF
.,TRBV12-3/TRBV12-4,.,TRBJ1-5,TGTGCCTGCAGTTTGAGGACGGGGCCGGGCAATCAGCCCCAGCATTTT,CACSLRTGPGNQPQHF
many,TRBV28,.,TRBJ2-6,TGTGCCAGCAGTTTAGGGGGACCCGGGGCCAACGTCCTGACTTTC,CASSLGGPGANVLTF
.,TRBV28,.,TRBJ1-2,TGTGCCAGCAGACTAGAGGGACGCCGGTGGGGCGGCTACACCTTC,CASRLEGRRWGGYTF
.,TRBV7-7,.,TRBJ2-3,TGTGCTAGCAGCTTAGAAGGGCAAGATACGCAGTATTTT,CASSLEGQDTQYF
many,TRBV27,.,TRBJ1-1,TGTGCCAGCAGTTTATCGATTGTTGGGCCCGAAGCTTTCTTT,CASSLSIVGPEAFF
many,TRBV28,TRBD1,TRBJ2-5,TGTGCCAGCACAAGGGGGCAGGTTGGAGAGACCCAGTACTTC,CASTRGQVGETQYF
few,TRBV6-1,.,TRBJ1-1,TGTGCCAGCAGTGAGGGGCGCACAGGCCTAATGAACACTGAAGCTTTCTTT,CASSEGRTGLMNTEAFF
many,TRBV2,.,TRBJ2-1,TGTGCCAGCAAACGGGACCTCCGAATCCACAATGAGCAGTTCTTC,CASKRDLRIHNEQFF
many,TRBV28,TRBD1,TRBJ2-3,TGTGCCAGCAGTCCGGGACAGGGTCACTTTCAGTCCGGTCTCACAGATACGCAGTATTTT,CASSPGQGHFQSGLTDTQYF